The clone carrying this T cell receptor beta chain was counted a few times. The antigen is unknown. Trimming removed 0 bases at V and 5 bases at J, with 8 bases between. The germline V gene encodes CDR1 SGDLS and CDR2 YYNGEE. The CDR3 runs to 14 residues. This record belongs to a study of CD4+ T cells in melanoma. Broader study findings: CD8+ T cell, macrophage and B cell function reportedly correlated with neoantigen-specific CD4+ T cells. Neoantigen-specific CD4+ T cells in melanoma reportedly had diverse differentiation states.

Only in-frame clones appear in the TCRdb table, and some are missing; sequencing was by immunoSEQ multiplex PCR. The profile shows about 11,000 clones, 66% of them singletons. This TCR was recovered from a human donor with melanoma. Sequenced material: cells from a culture (not recorded whether cultured in vitro). This chain uses TRBV9 with TRBJ2-2, with D hard to call. This chain's CDR3 is CASSVATETGELFF. DNA of the CDR3: TGTGCCAGCAGCGTAGCTACAGAGACCGGGGAGCTGTTTTTT. Full variable domain (remainder filled in from reference TRBV9 and TRBJ2-2): DSGVTQTPKHLITATGQRVTLRCSPRSGDLSVYWYQQSLDQGLQFLIQYYNGEERAKGNILERFSAQQFPDLHSELNLSSLELGDSALYFCASSVATETGELFFGEGSRLTVL.